This T cell receptor beta chain was identified in a study of blood T cells in healthy people across ages. Whole-study results and caveats: The diversity estimates, figures obtained from one million T cells, were considered underestimates. When set beside aged donors, long-lived donors presented more naive CD4+ cells and higher diversity.

Every donor contributed about 10 milliliters of peripheral blood by blood draw. Isolation of PBMCs gave at least 7 million cells per sample. V lost 2 bases and J lost 6; bases outside the gene matches: 8. This CDR3 has 17 residues. CDR1 is LGHNA, CDR2 YSLEER, per germline. This clonotype was counted a few times. Antigen unknown. With a J-beta primer mix and a sample-barcoded 5' primer, a second PCR ran about 6 to 11 cycles. TCRdb reanalysed the 5' RACE reads using MiXCR and keeps one entry per CDR3 protein. The sample lists 850,000 to 1,100,000 distinct CDR3 sequences, approximately 38% seen once, with under 15% in the top ten.

The source is a man between 18 and 35 years old in good health. Specimen: blood. V is TRBV4-3 and J is TRBJ1-6; 9 nucleotides agree with TRBD1. DNA of the CDR3: TGCGCCAGCAGCCAAAGAACGTCGACAGGGGGTAATTCACCCCTCCACTTT. Translation gives CASSQRTSTGGNSPLHF.